These T cell receptor beta chains were read from a single sample in a study of control samples from healthy donors and cancer patients. This table comes from immunoSEQ multiplex PCR, and its TCRdb copy is limited to in-frame clones, with some not included. Here the sample spans 70,000 to 75,000 clones, approximately 94% being singletons. The sequenced sample consisted of blood. The receptors derive from a woman in her twenties or thirties in good health. The CDR3 runs from the conserved cysteine through the conserved F or W. Fields, in order: V gene, clone size, J gene, D gene, CDR3 DNA, CDR3 protein. A D gene is named only where the DNA matches it firmly. The size field is filled for only some rows; it gives once, few, many or a size class.

v_gene: TRBV7-3
abundance: .
j_gene: TRBJ2-1
d_gene: TRBD1
CDR3nt: TGTGCCAGCAGCCCCCGACAGGGCTGGAATGAGCAGTTCTTC
CDR3aa: CASSPRQGWNEQFF

v_gene: TRBV21-1
abundance: .
j_gene: TRBJ1-5
d_gene: .
CDR3nt: TGTGCCAGCAGCAGGCTAGAACAGGGTAGCAATCAGCCCCAGCATTTT
CDR3aa: CASSRLEQGSNQPQHF

v_gene: TRBV5-1
abundance: few
j_gene: TRBJ2-6
d_gene: TRBD1
CDR3nt: TGCGCCAGCGCGACAAGAGGGGGCGCTGGGGCCAACGTCCTGACTTTC
CDR3aa: CASATRGGAGANVLTF

v_gene: TRBV29-1
abundance: few
j_gene: TRBJ1-3
d_gene: .
CDR3nt: TGCAGCGTTGAAGATCGCCAGCTCGACACCATATATTTT
CDR3aa: CSVEDRQLDTIYF

v_gene: TRBV18
abundance: .
j_gene: TRBJ2-5
d_gene: .
CDR3nt: TGTGCCAGCTCACCACCCACTAACCAAGAGACCCAGTACTTC
CDR3aa: CASSPPTNQETQYF

v_gene: TRBV30
abundance: .
j_gene: TRBJ1-1
d_gene: TRBD1
CDR3nt: TGTGCCTGGAGTGGGGACAGGGTTGCCACTGAAGCTTTCTTT
CDR3aa: CAWSGDRVATEAFF

v_gene: TRBV28
abundance: .
j_gene: TRBJ2-1
d_gene: .
CDR3nt: TGTGCCAGCAGTCCCTCTTATGAGCAGTTCTTC
CDR3aa: CASSPSYEQFF

v_gene: TRBV3-1/TRBV3-2
abundance: .
j_gene: TRBJ1-2
d_gene: TRBD1
CDR3nt: TGTGCCAGCAGCCACGGGACAGGAGGTGATGGCTACACCTTC
CDR3aa: CASSHGTGGDGYTF

v_gene: TRBV7-3
abundance: .
j_gene: TRBJ2-1
d_gene: .
CDR3nt: TGTGCCAGCAGCTTAAACGGTGGTCGGGACAACGCCTACAATGAGCAGTTCTTC
CDR3aa: CASSLNGGRDNAYNEQFF

v_gene: TRBV25-1
abundance: once
j_gene: TRBJ1-1
d_gene: TRBD1
CDR3nt: TGTGCCAGCAGTCTTCCAGGGGGCACTGAAGCTTTCTTT
CDR3aa: CASSLPGGTEAFF

v_gene: TRBV27
abundance: few
j_gene: TRBJ1-1
d_gene: TRBD1
CDR3nt: TGTGCCAGCAGTACAAGGACAGGGGGGACTGAAGCTTTCTTT
CDR3aa: CASSTRTGGTEAFF

v_gene: TRBV18
abundance: .
j_gene: TRBJ1-1
d_gene: TRBD1
CDR3nt: TGTGCCAGCTCACTACAGGGGGCCGCTGAAGCTTTCTTT
CDR3aa: CASSLQGAAEAFF

v_gene: TRBV7-9
abundance: .
j_gene: TRBJ2-7
d_gene: .
CDR3nt: TGTGCCAGCAGCTCCAGCTCCTACGAGCAGTACTTC
CDR3aa: CASSSSSYEQYF

v_gene: TRBV6-5
abundance: .
j_gene: TRBJ1-6
d_gene: .
CDR3nt: TGTGCCAGCAGTTACGCAGGACTCTATAATTCACCCCTCCACTTT
CDR3aa: CASSYAGLYNSPLHF

v_gene: TRBV11-2
abundance: .
j_gene: TRBJ2-1
d_gene: .
CDR3nt: TGTGCCAGCAGCCAGGGACATGAGCAGTTCTTC
CDR3aa: CASSQGHEQFF

v_gene: TRBV3-1/TRBV3-2
abundance: .
j_gene: TRBJ2-4
d_gene: .
CDR3nt: TGTGCCAGCAGCCAAGATCAGGGTAGGGACATTCAGTACTTC
CDR3aa: CASSQDQGRDIQYF

v_gene: TRBV11-3
abundance: .
j_gene: TRBJ2-5
d_gene: .
CDR3nt: TGTGCCAGCAGCTTAGATGGCGGTCTCCCTCGGGAGACCCAGTACTTC
CDR3aa: CASSLDGGLPRETQYF

v_gene: TRBV24-1
abundance: .
j_gene: TRBJ1-2
d_gene: TRBD1
CDR3nt: TGTGCCACCAGTGACCTTGACTGGGACAGGGCTCTCTATGGCTACACCTTC
CDR3aa: CATSDLDWDRALYGYTF

v_gene: TRBV19
abundance: .
j_gene: TRBJ2-7
d_gene: .
CDR3nt: TGTGCCAGTAGTATCGTTGGAACAAAGATTTCCTACGAGCAGTACTTC
CDR3aa: CASSIVGTKISYEQYF

v_gene: TRBV6-5
abundance: .
j_gene: TRBJ2-1
d_gene: TRBD2
CDR3nt: TGTGCCAGCAGTTACTCGAGTCGGACTAGTCATGAGCAGTTCTTC
CDR3aa: CASSYSSRTSHEQFF

v_gene: TRBV28
abundance: .
j_gene: TRBJ1-2
d_gene: .
CDR3nt: TGTGCCAGCAGTTTGGGGCGTTACTATGGCTACACCTTC
CDR3aa: CASSLGRYYGYTF

v_gene: TRBV5-1
abundance: .
j_gene: TRBJ1-2
d_gene: .
CDR3nt: TGCGCCAGCAGCGGAGGAATAGGACAGTCCTATGGCTACACCTTC
CDR3aa: CASSGGIGQSYGYTF

v_gene: TRBV5-4
abundance: .
j_gene: TRBJ1-2
d_gene: .
CDR3nt: TGTGCCAGCAGCTTTCGGGGCTCGGACTATGGCTACACCTTC
CDR3aa: CASSFRGSDYGYTF

v_gene: TRBV20-1
abundance: .
j_gene: TRBJ2-5
d_gene: TRBD2
CDR3nt: TGCAGTGCTAGTTTAGGCGGGACTACCCAAGAGACCCAGTACTTC
CDR3aa: CSASLGGTTQETQYF

v_gene: TRBV2
abundance: .
j_gene: TRBJ2-1
d_gene: .
CDR3nt: TGTGCCAGCAGAACAGGGATGTGGAATGAGCAGTTCTTC
CDR3aa: CASRTGMWNEQFF

v_gene: TRBV5-1
abundance: once
j_gene: TRBJ1-2
d_gene: TRBD1
CDR3nt: TGCGCCAGCAGCTTCTCAGGGGGCGAGGATGGCTACACCTTC
CDR3aa: CASSFSGGEDGYTF

v_gene: TRBV19
abundance: .
j_gene: TRBJ2-7
d_gene: .
CDR3nt: TGTGCCAGTAGTGCTGGGGGGATCGAGCAGTACTTC
CDR3aa: CASSAGGIEQYF

v_gene: TRBV29-1
abundance: .
j_gene: TRBJ2-7
d_gene: .
CDR3nt: TGCAGCGTTACAGGAGTGTACGAGCAGTACTTC
CDR3aa: CSVTGVYEQYF

v_gene: TRBV5-4
abundance: .
j_gene: TRBJ1-4
d_gene: TRBD1
CDR3nt: TGTGCCAGCAGCTTGGCGGGACAGGGGAATGAAAAACTGTTTTTT
CDR3aa: CASSLAGQGNEKLFF

v_gene: TRBV19
abundance: .
j_gene: TRBJ1-3
d_gene: .
CDR3nt: TGTGCCACCCGAATTAACTCTGGAAACACCATATATTTT
CDR3aa: CATRINSGNTIYF

v_gene: TRBV27
abundance: .
j_gene: TRBJ2-2
d_gene: .
CDR3nt: TGTGCCAGCGCGAGGGGTACCGGGGAGCTGTTTTTT
CDR3aa: CASARGTGELFF

v_gene: TRBV5-4
abundance: .
j_gene: TRBJ2-1
d_gene: .
CDR3nt: TGTGCCAGCAGACCTGGACTTGCCGAAGCGAATGAGCAGTTCTTC
CDR3aa: CASRPGLAEANEQFF

v_gene: TRBV7-6
abundance: .
j_gene: TRBJ2-6
d_gene: .
CDR3nt: TGTGCCAGCAGCTTAGATGGGGCAGGGGCCAACGTCCTGACTTTC
CDR3aa: CASSLDGAGANVLTF

v_gene: TRBV11-2
abundance: .
j_gene: TRBJ1-2
d_gene: TRBD1
CDR3nt: TGTGCCAGCAGCACCTCCGGGACAGCAGTTTATGGCTACACCTTC
CDR3aa: CASSTSGTAVYGYTF

v_gene: TRBV5-4
abundance: .
j_gene: TRBJ2-1
d_gene: .
CDR3nt: TGTGCCAGCAGCGCGACTAAGGGGAACTCCTACAATGAGCAGTTCTTC
CDR3aa: CASSATKGNSYNEQFF

v_gene: TRBV11-2
abundance: few
j_gene: TRBJ1-1
d_gene: .
CDR3nt: TGTGCCAGCAGCTATGAGGCGCAGACCGCTTTCTTT
CDR3aa: CASSYEAQTAFF

v_gene: TRBV29-1
abundance: once
j_gene: TRBJ1-2
d_gene: .
CDR3nt: TGCAGCGTTGTCATGGGACCGAACTATGGCTACACCTTC
CDR3aa: CSVVMGPNYGYTF

v_gene: TRBV11-2
abundance: .
j_gene: TRBJ2-1
d_gene: TRBD2
CDR3nt: TGTGCCAGCAGCGGCAGTTGGGGGGGCAATGAGCAGTTCTTC
CDR3aa: CASSGSWGGNEQFF

v_gene: TRBV7-9
abundance: .
j_gene: TRBJ2-7
d_gene: .
CDR3nt: TGTGCCAGCAGCTATTCCGGGGGGCAGGGATACGAGCAGTACTTC
CDR3aa: CASSYSGGQGYEQYF

v_gene: TRBV7-9
abundance: .
j_gene: TRBJ1-6
d_gene: .
CDR3nt: TGTGCCAGCACCCGGACCGGGACTGGTAATTCACCCCTCCACTTT
CDR3aa: CASTRTGTGNSPLHF

v_gene: TRBV11-2
abundance: .
j_gene: TRBJ2-1
d_gene: .
CDR3nt: TGTGCCAGCAGCTTAGAACACCTAGGGAATGAGCAGTTCTTC
CDR3aa: CASSLEHLGNEQFF

v_gene: TRBV19
abundance: once
j_gene: TRBJ1-6
d_gene: .
CDR3nt: TGTGCCAGTAGTATACACGGGTATAATTCACCCCTCCACTTT
CDR3aa: CASSIHGYNSPLHF

v_gene: TRBV11-2
abundance: .
j_gene: TRBJ2-5
d_gene: .
CDR3nt: TGTGCCAGCAGCCCTACGCGCAGTAGAGAGACCCAGTACTTC
CDR3aa: CASSPTRSRETQYF

v_gene: TRBV29-1
abundance: .
j_gene: TRBJ1-2
d_gene: .
CDR3nt: TGCAGCGTTGACGGCCGAAACTATGGCTACACCTTC
CDR3aa: CSVDGRNYGYTF

v_gene: TRBV4-1
abundance: .
j_gene: TRBJ1-2
d_gene: .
CDR3nt: TGCGCCAGCAGCCAAGTAACAGGGAGGGCTGGTGGCTACACCTTC
CDR3aa: CASSQVTGRAGGYTF

v_gene: TRBV28
abundance: .
j_gene: TRBJ1-1
d_gene: .
CDR3nt: TGTGCCAGCAGCAGGACAAGGGTGAACACTGAAGCTTTCTTT
CDR3aa: CASSRTRVNTEAFF